These T cell receptor beta chains were read from a single sample in a study of T cells in localized non-small cell lung cancer. Clones were sequenced by immunoSEQ multiplex PCR, and TCRdb holds only the in-frame ones, with some missing. This sample has about 1,500 clones, with roughly 23% found just once. Source: normal lung tissue next to the tumor, taken before any cancer treatment. The receptors originated from a male donor aged 60 or over with stage II squamous cell lung carcinoma. Each CDR3 is given with its conserved first and last residue. The D gene is left open where the match is weak. Expanded clones get a size class; other rows say once, few or many, or leave the size out.

D: TRBD1
V: TRBV2
J: TRBJ2-3
size: .
CDR3: CASTTWTGTGSTDTQYF
DNA: TGTGCCAGCACCACATGGACCGGGACAGGGTCCACAGATACGCAGTATTTT

D: TRBD1
V: TRBV11-3
J: TRBJ1-1
size: .
CDR3: CASSLTSGGGGTEAFF
DNA: TGTGCCAGCAGCTTAACGTCAGGAGGGGGCGGCACTGAAGCTTTCTTT

D: .
V: TRBV18
J: TRBJ2-7
size: .
CDR3: CASSPGSYEQYF
DNA: TGTGCCAGCTCACCGGGTTCCTACGAGCAGTACTTC

D: .
V: TRBV12-5
J: TRBJ1-6
size: large
CDR3: CASGLEGSPLHF
DNA: TGTGCTAGTGGTTTGGAGGGGTCACCCCTCCACTTT

D: .
V: TRBV23-1
J: TRBJ2-7
size: .
CDR3: CASSQSDSYEQYF
DNA: TGCGCCAGCAGCCAATCTGATTCCTACGAGCAGTACTTC

D: TRBD1
V: TRBV29-1
J: TRBJ1-1
size: .
CDR3: CSAIRQGGRNTEAFF
DNA: TGCAGCGCCATTCGACAGGGAGGTCGGAACACTGAAGCTTTCTTT

D: TRBD2
V: TRBV7-6
J: TRBJ2-3
size: .
CDR3: CASSFDSGGTDTQYF
DNA: TGTGCCAGCAGCTTTGATAGCGGGGGCACAGATACGCAGTATTTT

D: .
V: TRBV6-8
J: TRBJ2-5
size: medium-sized
CDR3: CASSPPGAKTQYF
DNA: TGTGCCAGCAGTCCCCCCGGAGCTAAGACCCAGTACTTC

D: .
V: TRBV9
J: TRBJ2-5
size: medium-sized
CDR3: CASSSRQGGWETQYF
DNA: TGTGCCAGCAGCTCTAGACAGGGAGGCTGGGAGACCCAGTACTTC

D: .
V: TRBV9
J: TRBJ1-6
size: .
CDR3: CASQTGNSPLHF
DNA: TGTGCCAGTCAGACTGGGAATTCACCCCTCCACTTT

D: .
V: TRBV23-1
J: TRBJ1-2
size: medium-sized
CDR3: CASSSDRITRYTF
DNA: TGCGCCAGCAGCTCGGACCGCATTACGCGCTACACCTTC

D: TRBD1
V: TRBV29-1
J: TRBJ1-2
size: .
CDR3: CSTAGTGGVEGYTF
DNA: TGCAGCACTGCCGGGACAGGGGGTGTAGAAGGCTACACCTTC

D: .
V: TRBV19
J: TRBJ1-5
size: .
CDR3: CASRQAGTQPQHF
DNA: TGTGCCAGTCGTCAGGCGGGGACTCAGCCCCAGCATTTT

D: TRBD1
V: TRBV6-8
J: TRBJ1-5
size: few
CDR3: CASRSGGAGGNQPQHF
DNA: TGTGCCAGCAGGTCAGGGGGCGCCGGGGGCAATCAGCCCCAGCATTTT

D: .
V: TRBV11-3
J: TRBJ1-1
size: large
CDR3: CASSLVQALNTEAFF
DNA: TGTGCCAGCAGCTTAGTACAGGCCCTAAACACTGAAGCTTTCTTT

D: .
V: TRBV11-3
J: TRBJ2-3
size: medium-sized
CDR3: CASRQGSRSTDTQYF
DNA: TGTGCCAGCAGGCAAGGATCGCGCAGCACAGATACGCAGTATTTT

D: .
V: TRBV28
J: TRBJ1-4
size: .
CDR3: CASKWAGGEKLFF
DNA: TGTGCCAGCAAGTGGGCCGGGGGCGAAAAACTGTTTTTT

D: .
V: TRBV19
J: TRBJ1-1
size: .
CDR3: CASRTGKNTEAFF
DNA: TGTGCCAGTAGAACAGGGAAAAACACTGAAGCTTTCTTT

D: TRBD2
V: TRBV29-1
J: TRBJ2-6
size: .
CDR3: CSVVLAGEKSGANVLTF
DNA: TGCAGCGTTGTACTAGCGGGAGAAAAGTCTGGGGCCAACGTCCTGACTTTC

D: TRBD1
V: TRBV18
J: TRBJ1-2
size: .
CDR3: CASSIQGQGSGYTF
DNA: TGTGCCAGCTCAATCCAGGGACAGGGGAGCGGCTACACCTTC

D: .
V: TRBV2
J: TRBJ1-4
size: few
CDR3: CASRDDGGIGEKLFF
DNA: TGTGCCAGCAGAGATGACGGGGGGATCGGGGAAAAACTGTTTTTT

D: TRBD2
V: TRBV9
J: TRBJ2-1
size: large
CDR3: CASSSDRDYSYNEQFF
DNA: TGTGCCAGCAGCTCCGATCGGGACTACTCCTACAATGAGCAGTTCTTC

D: .
V: TRBV19
J: TRBJ1-1
size: large
CDR3: CASSTNQGRHTEAFF
DNA: TGTGCCAGTAGTACCAACCAGGGACGACACACTGAAGCTTTCTTT

D: TRBD2
V: TRBV18
J: TRBJ2-2
size: .
CDR3: CASSPKLAGVLTGELFF
DNA: TGTGCCAGCTCACCAAAACTAGCGGGAGTACTTACCGGGGAGCTGTTTTTT

D: .
V: TRBV11-3
J: TRBJ2-7
size: .
CDR3: CASSQWRGAAVYEQYF
DNA: TGTGCCAGCAGCCAATGGAGGGGGGCCGCGGTTTACGAGCAGTACTTC

D: .
V: TRBV9
J: TRBJ1-6
size: few
CDR3: CASSLTPGSRSPLHF
DNA: TGTGCCAGCAGCTTAACCCCAGGTTCGCGATCACCCCTCCACTTT

D: TRBD1
V: TRBV11-3
J: TRBJ1-4
size: large
CDR3: CASSPDRANEKLFF
DNA: TGTGCCAGCAGCCCGGACAGGGCTAATGAAAAACTGTTTTTT

D: TRBD1
V: TRBV11-3
J: TRBJ1-2
size: .
CDR3: CASSKRKRTGGSNYGYTF
DNA: TGTGCCAGCAGCAAAAGAAAAAGGACAGGGGGTTCTAACTATGGCTACACCTTC

D: TRBD1
V: TRBV6-8
J: TRBJ2-3
size: few
CDR3: CASSQGQGITDTQYF
DNA: TGTGCCAGCAGCCAGGGACAGGGAATCACAGATACGCAGTATTTT

D: TRBD1
V: TRBV6-8
J: TRBJ1-1
size: large
CDR3: CASSYGRGTEAFF
DNA: TGTGCCAGCAGTTACGGCAGGGGGACTGAAGCTTTCTTT

D: .
V: TRBV7-5
J: TRBJ2-7
size: few
CDR3: CASSPGTGDSEQYF
DNA: TGTGCCAGCAGCCCCGGGACAGGGGACAGCGAGCAGTACTTC

D: .
V: TRBV28
J: TRBJ2-7
size: few
CDR3: CASSSPVGTYEQYF
DNA: TGTGCCAGCAGTTCCCCTGTAGGGACCTACGAGCAGTACTTC

D: .
V: TRBV30
J: TRBJ1-3
size: .
CDR3: CAWGEGKSGNTIYF
DNA: TGTGCCTGGGGCGAGGGCAAATCTGGAAACACCATATATTTT

D: .
V: TRBV11-3
J: TRBJ2-6
size: medium-sized
CDR3: CASSLTVGANVLTF
DNA: TGTGCCAGCAGCTTAACGGTGGGGGCCAACGTCCTGACTTTC

D: TRBD2
V: TRBV19
J: TRBJ2-1
size: .
CDR3: CASAQTSGVYNEQFF
DNA: TGTGCCAGTGCCCAAACTAGCGGCGTCTACAATGAGCAGTTCTTC

D: .
V: TRBV9
J: TRBJ1-3
size: few
CDR3: CASSPRKAGTSGNTIYF
DNA: TGTGCCAGCAGTCCGCGGAAGGCAGGAACCTCTGGAAACACCATATATTTT

D: TRBD2
V: TRBV28
J: TRBJ2-3
size: .
CDR3: CASSLSTSGVTDTQYF
DNA: TGTGCCAGCAGTTTGTCGACTAGCGGGGTCACAGATACGCAGTATTTT

D: .
V: TRBV30
J: TRBJ1-1
size: .
CDR3: CAWSLGGSNTEAFF
DNA: TGTGCCTGGAGTTTGGGGGGTTCGAACACTGAAGCTTTCTTT

D: .
V: TRBV23-1
J: TRBJ2-7
size: .
CDR3: CASSQSTGSYEQYF
DNA: TGCGCCAGCAGTCAGTCCACAGGGTCCTACGAGCAGTACTTC

D: .
V: TRBV19
J: TRBJ1-1
size: .
CDR3: CASSIGRKGEAFF
DNA: TGTGCCAGTAGTATAGGCCGGAAGGGTGAAGCTTTCTTT

D: .
V: TRBV19
J: TRBJ1-4
size: .
CDR3: CASHPGRRGEKLFF
DNA: TGTGCCAGCCATCCGGGCCGTAGGGGGGAAAAACTGTTTTTT

D: TRBD2
V: TRBV5-1
J: TRBJ2-2
size: few
CDR3: CASSLRTSGDTGELFF
DNA: TGCGCCAGCAGCTTGAGGACTAGCGGAGACACCGGGGAGCTGTTTTTT

D: TRBD1
V: TRBV10-2
J: TRBJ1-3
size: .
CDR3: CASRDRGPGNTIYF
DNA: TGCGCCAGCAGGGACAGGGGCCCTGGAAACACCATATATTTT

D: TRBD2
V: TRBV19
J: TRBJ2-7
size: .
CDR3: CASSTTGTSGRWEQYF
DNA: TGTGCCAGTAGTACCACCGGGACTAGCGGGAGATGGGAGCAGTACTTC

D: .
V: TRBV7-2
J: TRBJ1-6
size: few
CDR3: CASSSTAGAPLHF
DNA: TGTGCCAGCAGCTCGACAGCTGGGGCACCCCTCCACTTT

D: TRBD1
V: TRBV19
J: TRBJ1-1
size: .
CDR3: CASSSQARTGGTEAFF
DNA: TGTGCCAGTAGTTCCCAAGCACGGACAGGGGGAACTGAAGCTTTCTTT

D: TRBD1
V: TRBV5-1
J: TRBJ1-2
size: once
CDR3: CASSPSPGTGAGGYTF
DNA: TGCGCCAGCAGCCCTAGTCCCGGGACAGGAGCAGGGGGCTACACCTTC

D: TRBD1
V: TRBV11-3
J: TRBJ2-7
size: large
CDR3: CASSTRGQGAYEQYF
DNA: TGTGCCAGCAGCACCCGCGGCCAGGGGGCCTACGAGCAGTACTTC